This is a list of T cell receptor beta chains from one sample in a study of T cells in Graves' hyperthyroidism and ophthalmopathy. TCRdb redid the calling of the multiplex PCR reads with MiXCR, one entry per CDR3 protein. The sample holds 300,000 to 450,000 distinct CDR3 sequences; 25% are singletons and the top ten take more than 60%. Sequencing input: blood. The receptors come from a man aged 45-65 years with Graves' hyperthyroidism. Each CDR3 is given with its conserved first and last residue. The D gene is left open where the match is weak. For some rows the clone size is stated as once, few or many, or as a class when expanded; others skip it.

J gene: TRBJ1-6; V gene: TRBV7-6; D gene: .; clone size: .; CDR3 DNA: TGTGCCAGCAGCTTAACACGGACCTGGGGTTCACCCCTCCACTTT; CDR3 protein: CASSLTRTWGSPLHF
J gene: TRBJ1-2; V gene: TRBV5-1; D gene: .; clone size: .; CDR3 DNA: TGCGCCAGCAGCTTGGGGATGGGGTATGGCTACACCTTC; CDR3 protein: CASSLGMGYGYTF
J gene: TRBJ2-7; V gene: TRBV12-3/TRBV12-4; D gene: .; clone size: few; CDR3 DNA: TGTGCCAGCAGCGACCATGGCTCTACCTCCTACGAGCAGTACTTC; CDR3 protein: CASSDHGSTSYEQYF
J gene: TRBJ2-7; V gene: TRBV20-1; D gene: .; clone size: many; CDR3 DNA: TGCAGTGCTAGAGAAGACAGCCATCGCTTCGAGCAGTACTTC; CDR3 protein: CSAREDSHRFEQYF
J gene: TRBJ2-3; V gene: TRBV3-1; D gene: .; clone size: many; CDR3 DNA: TGTGCCTGCGAGAGGGAAGATACGCAGTATTTT; CDR3 protein: CACEREDTQYF
J gene: TRBJ2-3; V gene: TRBV5-1; D gene: TRBD2; clone size: .; CDR3 DNA: TGCGCCAGCAGCTTACCTAGCGGGAGTGTAGCGGGGGGCACAGATACGCAGTATTTT; CDR3 protein: CASSLPSGSVAGGTDTQYF
J gene: TRBJ2-7; V gene: TRBV14; D gene: .; clone size: .; CDR3 DNA: TGTGCCAGCAGCTATAAAGTAACAGGTTCCTACGAGCAGTACTTC; CDR3 protein: CASSYKVTGSYEQYF
J gene: TRBJ1-2; V gene: TRBV28; D gene: .; clone size: many; CDR3 DNA: TGTGCCAGCATGGGAGGGGGAGTTGATGGCTACACCTTC; CDR3 protein: CASMGGGVDGYTF
J gene: TRBJ1-2; V gene: TRBV10-3; D gene: .; clone size: .; CDR3 DNA: TGTGCCATCAGTGAGGGTCCAGAGAACTATGGCTACACCTTC; CDR3 protein: CAISEGPENYGYTF
J gene: TRBJ2-2; V gene: TRBV5-1; D gene: TRBD1; clone size: few; CDR3 DNA: TGCGCCAGCCAGATCGACCGGGACAGGGGGCTCTCCGGGGAGCTGTTTTTT; CDR3 protein: CASQIDRDRGLSGELFF
J gene: TRBJ2-1; V gene: TRBV28; D gene: TRBD1; clone size: .; CDR3 DNA: TGTGCCAGCAGTTTACAGGGGACAGGGGCCTACAATGAGCAGTTCTTC; CDR3 protein: CASSLQGTGAYNEQFF
J gene: TRBJ2-4; V gene: TRBV5-1; D gene: .; clone size: .; CDR3 DNA: TGCGCCAGCAGCTTGGCCACAGGGGCCAAAAACATTCAGTACTTC; CDR3 protein: CASSLATGAKNIQYF
J gene: TRBJ2-7; V gene: TRBV19; D gene: TRBD2; clone size: .; CDR3 DNA: TGTGCCAGTAGTGTGCTAGCGGGAGTGAACGACGAGCAGTACTTC; CDR3 protein: CASSVLAGVNDEQYF
J gene: TRBJ2-7; V gene: TRBV28; D gene: .; clone size: many; CDR3 DNA: TGTGCCAGCAGTTTAGACCCCACTTCATACGAGCAGTACTTC; CDR3 protein: CASSLDPTSYEQYF
J gene: TRBJ1-2; V gene: TRBV10-3; D gene: .; clone size: .; CDR3 DNA: TGTGCCATCAGGGGAACAGGGAGCGGCCACACCTTC; CDR3 protein: CAIRGTGSGHTF
J gene: TRBJ1-2; V gene: TRBV24-1; D gene: .; clone size: .; CDR3 DNA: TGTGCCACCAGTGAGACCGGGAGTAACTATGGCTACACCTTC; CDR3 protein: CATSETGSNYGYTF
J gene: TRBJ2-2; V gene: TRBV19; D gene: .; clone size: few; CDR3 DNA: TGTGCCAGTAGGGGATTCACCGGGGAGCTGTTTTTT; CDR3 protein: CASRGFTGELFF
J gene: TRBJ1-5; V gene: TRBV28; D gene: TRBD1; clone size: .; CDR3 DNA: TGTGCCAGCAGACAGGGGTCCAATCAGCCCCAGCATTTT; CDR3 protein: CASRQGSNQPQHF
J gene: TRBJ1-1; V gene: TRBV27; D gene: .; clone size: .; CDR3 DNA: TGTGCCAGCAACCCATTGGGGCCGAACACTGAAGCTTTCTTT; CDR3 protein: CASNPLGPNTEAFF
J gene: TRBJ2-2; V gene: TRBV29-1; D gene: .; clone size: .; CDR3 DNA: TGCAGCGTTGAGTGGGGGGCGGGTACGGCCGGGGAGCTGTTTTTT; CDR3 protein: CSVEWGAGTAGELFF
J gene: TRBJ2-7; V gene: TRBV7-9; D gene: TRBD2; clone size: many; CDR3 DNA: TGTGCCAGCAGCTCGAAAGCGGGAGTAAAGCCTCACGAGCAGTACTTC; CDR3 protein: CASSSKAGVKPHEQYF
J gene: TRBJ2-7; V gene: TRBV29-1; D gene: .; clone size: many; CDR3 DNA: TGCAGCGTTGAAGATGGTTCGCAGTACGAGCAGTACTTC; CDR3 protein: CSVEDGSQYEQYF
J gene: TRBJ2-3; V gene: TRBV5-1; D gene: .; clone size: .; CDR3 DNA: TGCGCCAGCAGCCATAGCGGAACAACAGATACGCAGTATTTT; CDR3 protein: CASSHSGTTDTQYF
J gene: TRBJ2-5; V gene: TRBV27; D gene: .; clone size: .; CDR3 DNA: TGTGCCAGCAGTTTAAGGGTTGAAGAGACCCAGTACTTC; CDR3 protein: CASSLRVEETQYF
J gene: TRBJ1-5; V gene: TRBV7-8; D gene: TRBD1; clone size: few; CDR3 DNA: TGTGCCAGCAGCTTAGGGGGGACAGGGGATCAGCCCCAGCATTTT; CDR3 protein: CASSLGGTGDQPQHF